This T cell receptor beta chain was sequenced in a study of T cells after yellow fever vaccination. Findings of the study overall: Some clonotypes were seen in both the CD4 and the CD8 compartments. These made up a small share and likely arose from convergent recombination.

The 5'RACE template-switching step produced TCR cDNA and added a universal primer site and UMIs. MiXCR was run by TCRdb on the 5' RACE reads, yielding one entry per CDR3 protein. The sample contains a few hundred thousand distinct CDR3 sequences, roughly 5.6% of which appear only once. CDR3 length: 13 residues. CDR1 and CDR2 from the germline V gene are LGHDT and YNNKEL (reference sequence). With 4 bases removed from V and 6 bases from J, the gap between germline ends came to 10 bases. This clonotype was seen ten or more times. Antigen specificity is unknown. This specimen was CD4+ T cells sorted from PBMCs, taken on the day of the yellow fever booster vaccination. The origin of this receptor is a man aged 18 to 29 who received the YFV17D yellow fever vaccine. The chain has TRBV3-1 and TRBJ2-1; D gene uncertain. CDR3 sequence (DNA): TGTGCCAGCAGCCGGACGTCCGCCAATGAGCAGTTCTTC. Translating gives CASSRTSANEQFF.